Listed below are T cell receptor beta chains from one sample, sequenced in a study of T cell responses to AZD1222 COVID-19 vaccine. Measured with immunoSEQ multiplex PCR; TCRdb has only the in-frame clones, and not every one. The table includes about 120,000 clones, roughly 89% detected once. The sequences come from peripheral blood, collected on day 0 of AZD1222 vaccination. These TCRs come from an adult in good health. The CDR3 runs from the conserved cysteine through the conserved F or W. Fields, in order: D gene, clone size, V gene, J gene, CDR3 DNA, CDR3 protein. A D gene is named only where the DNA matches it firmly. For some rows the clone size is stated as once, few or many, or as a class when expanded; others skip it.

-	-	TRBV12-5	TRBJ2-3	TGTGCTAGTATGTCCAGCCTCACAGATACGCAGTATTTT	CASMSSLTDTQYF
-	-	TRBV5-4	TRBJ1-1	TGTGCCAGCAGCCCCGAATTAAGTAGGGGCGTGGGGTCTGAAGCTTTCTTT	CASSPELSRGVGSEAFF
-	-	TRBV6-5	TRBJ1-1	TGTGCCAGCACCGTAGCGGCAGAGAACACTGAAGCTTTCTTT	CASTVAAENTEAFF
-	-	TRBV5-8	TRBJ1-1	TGTGCCAGCAACCGAGAGGGGCTGAACACTGAAGCTTTCTTT	CASNREGLNTEAFF
-	-	TRBV3-1/TRBV3-2	TRBJ1-5	TGTGCCAGCAGCCAGGGTAGGAGCAATCAGCCCCAGCATTTT	CASSQGRSNQPQHF
-	-	TRBV3-1/TRBV3-2	TRBJ1-4	TGTGCCAGCAGTCTTCGAGATTCAACTAATGAAAAACTGTTTTTT	CASSLRDSTNEKLFF
TRBD1	-	TRBV19	TRBJ1-1	TGTGCCAGTAGTACCAGACAGGGGCTATCCGAAGCTTTCTTT	CASSTRQGLSEAFF
TRBD2	-	TRBV6-5	TRBJ2-1	TGTGCCAGTGGGGCTGGGAGGGCTGCTTACAATGAGCAGTTCTTC	CASGAGRAAYNEQFF
-	-	TRBV29-1	TRBJ2-1	TGCAGCGCTCACCGGGACGCCCATGAGCAGTTCTTC	CSAHRDAHEQFF
-	-	TRBV3-1/TRBV3-2	TRBJ1-1	TGTGCCAGCAGCCGGGAGCCGAACACTGAAGCTTTCTTT	CASSREPNTEAFF
-	-	TRBV9	TRBJ2-7	TGTGCCAGCAGCGTCGGAGGGGGAACCTACGAGCAGTACTTC	CASSVGGGTYEQYF
TRBD2	-	TRBV6-4	TRBJ2-4	TGTGCCAGCACTCCACTGGGACTAGGCATCATTCAGTACTTC	CASTPLGLGIIQYF
-	-	TRBV19	TRBJ1-2	TGTGCCAGCACCTCGGGTACAGATAACTATGGCTACACCTTC	CASTSGTDNYGYTF
-	once	TRBV5-6	TRBJ1-5	TGTGCCAGCAGCAAGTGGACGGTCTATAGCAATCAGCCCCAGCATTTT	CASSKWTVYSNQPQHF
-	-	TRBV5-1	TRBJ1-3	TGCGCCAGCAGCTTGGCCGGGGGGATTGGAAACACCATATATTTT	CASSLAGGIGNTIYF
-	-	TRBV27	TRBJ2-1	TGTGCCAGTAACCGGGACGGCCTCGATGAGCAGTTCTTC	CASNRDGLDEQFF
-	-	TRBV30	TRBJ2-3	TGTGCCTGGGGGATAGGACTGAGCACAGATACGCAGTATTTT	CAWGIGLSTDTQYF
TRBD1	-	TRBV27	TRBJ1-5	TGTGCCAGCAGTTCGGACAGGTTTGGAAGTCAGCCCCAGCATTTT	CASSSDRFGSQPQHF
TRBD1	few	TRBV18	TRBJ2-7	TGTGCCAGCTCACCAAACGGACAGGGGGGCGAGCAGTACTTC	CASSPNGQGGEQYF
-	-	TRBV10-2	TRBJ2-7	TGCGCCAGCAGCCCGGGACCGACGGGGGAGCAGTACTTC	CASSPGPTGEQYF
-	-	TRBV5-1	TRBJ2-7	TGCGCCAGCAGCTTGGGAGGCGAGCAGTACTTC	CASSLGGEQYF
-	-	TRBV6-5	TRBJ1-1	TGTGCCACAAAGGAGCACCTGAACACTGAAGCTTTCTTT	CATKEHLNTEAFF
-	-	TRBV29-1	TRBJ2-1	TGCAGCGTTGTTCTATCCCTGGCGGGTGAGCAGTTCTTC	CSVVLSLAGEQFF
TRBD2	-	TRBV3-1/TRBV3-2	TRBJ2-1	TGTGCCAGCAGCCCCCGGACTAGCGCCTACAATGAGCAGTTCTTC	CASSPRTSAYNEQFF
TRBD1	-	TRBV28	TRBJ1-2	TGTGCCAGCAGTTACCAGCGGGACAGGACGGGGGGCTACACCTTC	CASSYQRDRTGGYTF
-	-	TRBV3-1/TRBV3-2	TRBJ2-2	TGTGCCAGCAGCCATCGGGACACCGGGGAGCTGTTTTTT	CASSHRDTGELFF
-	-	TRBV28	TRBJ1-2	TGTGCCTGCGCCGACCGGGGGGGGCTTAACTATGGCTACACCTTC	CACADRGGLNYGYTF
-	-	TRBV24-1	TRBJ2-1	TGTGCCACCGAAACTAATTCCCTATTTGAGCAGTTCTTC	CATETNSLFEQFF
-	-	TRBV19	TRBJ2-3	TGTGCCAGTGCGAGCGTCGGGGTCAGCGCGGGGAATACGCAGTATTTT	CASASVGVSAGNTQYF
TRBD2	-	TRBV15	TRBJ2-1	TGTGCCACCAGCGCAAGACTAGCGGGGTCCTACAATGAGCAGTTCTTC	CATSARLAGSYNEQFF
-	-	TRBV5-1	TRBJ2-7	TGCGCCAGCAGCTTGGATTCAGGGTCCTACGAGCAGTACTTC	CASSLDSGSYEQYF
-	-	TRBV9	TRBJ1-3	TGTGCCAGCAGCGTAGAATCGAGGTTCCCTGGAAACACCATATATTTT	CASSVESRFPGNTIYF
-	-	TRBV7-3	TRBJ2-3	TGTGCCAGCAGCACCGGACCCACAGATACGCAGTATTTT	CASSTGPTDTQYF
-	-	TRBV3-1/TRBV3-2	TRBJ1-5	TGTGCCAGCAGCCCCCAAATGCGGGATCAGCCCCAGCATTTT	CASSPQMRDQPQHF
-	-	TRBV28	TRBJ1-5	TGTGCCAGCAGTTTCGGTATTCAGCCCCAGCATTTT	CASSFGIQPQHF
-	-	TRBV4-1	TRBJ2-1	TGCGCCAGCAGCCAAGAGTTATTATCCAATGAGCAGTTCTTC	CASSQELLSNEQFF
-	-	TRBV7-3	TRBJ2-2	TGTGCCAGCAGCGGGGACGGGGAGCTGTTTTTT	CASSGDGELFF
-	once	TRBV7-6	TRBJ1-3	TGTGCCAGCAGCGTGGACACAACTGGAAACACCATATATTTT	CASSVDTTGNTIYF
-	-	TRBV27	TRBJ2-7	TGTGCCAGCAGTTGGGGGGCTATAGGCGAGCAGTACTTC	CASSWGAIGEQYF
-	-	TRBV6-6	TRBJ1-5	TGTGCCAGCAAATGGGGGGAGGGGCAGCCCCAGCATTTT	CASKWGEGQPQHF
TRBD1	-	TRBV7-3	TRBJ1-2	TGTGCCAGCAGCTTACAGGGGGCGCAGAGGGGAGGCTACACCTTC	CASSLQGAQRGGYTF
-	-	TRBV5-6	TRBJ2-3	TGTGCCAGCAGCTTTGAATGGGCAGTAGAAGATACGCAGTATTTT	CASSFEWAVEDTQYF
-	-	TRBV11-2	TRBJ1-3	TGTGCCAGCAGCTTAATGAGGGGTAGGGGCACTGGAAACACCATATATTTT	CASSLMRGRGTGNTIYF
-	-	TRBV28	TRBJ2-1	TGTGCCAGCAGATCCGGGACCAACCCCTTCAATGAGCAGTTCTTC	CASRSGTNPFNEQFF
-	-	TRBV30	TRBJ1-2	TGTGCCTGGACCCTACAGGGATGGGTGGGCTATGGCTACACCTTC	CAWTLQGWVGYGYTF